A selection of T cell receptor beta chains follows, all from one sample in a study of regulatory T cells in long-lasting Graves disease. TCRdb ran MiXCR on the multiplex PCR reads and lists one entry per CDR3 protein. The sample shows hundreds of thousands of distinct CDR3 sequences, 16% of them seen only once. This sample was shared with a second study, whose subject was T cells in Graves' hyperthyroidism and ophthalmopathy.

Specimen: peripheral blood mononuclear cells (PBMCs), collected at new diagnosis, from a patient treated with antithyroid drugs. The receptors derive from a woman younger than 45 with Graves disease. Each CDR3 is given with its conserved first and last residue. A D gene is named only where the DNA matches it firmly. Some rows mark clone size as missing; the rest say once, few, many or name a class of expanded clone.

J,V,size,D,DNA,CDR3
TRBJ2-6,TRBV10-3,-,-,TGTGCCATCAGCCCTGGACAAAACTTGAAGGGATCTGGGGCCAACGTCCTGACTTTC,CAISPGQNLKGSGANVLTF
TRBJ1-1,TRBV15,many,-,TGTGCCACCAGCAGACGAGAACACGGCACTGAAGCTTTCTTT,CATSRREHGTEAFF
TRBJ1-2,TRBV5-5,few,TRBD1,TGTGCCAGCAGCGCCGTGGAGGGGGCCTATGGCTACACCTTC,CASSAVEGAYGYTF
TRBJ2-1,TRBV28,few,TRBD2,TGTGCCACCCAGTTCCTACTACTGACTAGCGGGATAGGGAATGAGCAGTTCTTC,CATQFLLLTSGIGNEQFF
TRBJ1-3,TRBV10-3,-,TRBD1,TGTGCCATCAGTGGCTCGGGACAGGGAAACACCATATATTTT,CAISGSGQGNTIYF
TRBJ2-7,TRBV28,many,-,TGTGCCAGCAGCTTTGCTGGCGGATACTACGAGCAGTACTTC,CASSFAGGYYEQYF
TRBJ2-5,TRBV28,many,TRBD2,TGTGCCACCATGGGGTCTAGCGGCGTCCGGACCCAGTACTTC,CATMGSSGVRTQYF
TRBJ2-7,TRBV4-2,-,-,TGTGCCAGCGGGACGAGAAACTACGAGCAGTACTTC,CASGTRNYEQYF
TRBJ2-7,TRBV7-3,many,-,TGTGCCAGCAGCTCCGTTCCCGAGTCCTACGAGCAGTACTTC,CASSSVPESYEQYF
TRBJ1-1,TRBV15,-,-,TGTGCCACCAGCAGTTTTTGGCAGACTAGAAACACTGAAGCTTTCTTT,CATSSFWQTRNTEAFF
TRBJ1-4,TRBV20-1,few,-,TGCAGTGCGGGGGGAGGGTCTGGCGAAAAACTGTTTTTT,CSAGGGSGEKLFF
TRBJ2-5,TRBV6-5,few,TRBD2,TGTGCCAGCAGTTACCCCGGGGGGATCCAAGAGACCCAGTACTTC,CASSYPGGIQETQYF
TRBJ1-3,TRBV3-1,few,-,TGTGCCAGCAGCCGCAGGGTAAGCGGGTCAAACACCATATATTTT,CASSRRVSGSNTIYF
TRBJ2-7,TRBV20-1,few,-,TGCAGTGCTGCAGGGAGTAAAGGACTTTCAGCCTACGAGCAGTACTTC,CSAAGSKGLSAYEQYF
TRBJ2-2,TRBV20-1,many,-,TGCAGTGCTAGAGCTACCACCGGGGAGCTGTTTTTT,CSARATTGELFF
TRBJ1-4,TRBV12-3/TRBV12-4,many,-,TGTGCCAGCAGTTTAGGGGTGGGTGGGGAAAAACTGTTTTTT,CASSLGVGGEKLFF
TRBJ1-1,TRBV12-3/TRBV12-4,few,-,TGTGCCAGCAGTTTAGCAGCGGGGGCTAAGGGGGGCACTGAAGCTTTCTTT,CASSLAAGAKGGTEAFF
TRBJ2-1,TRBV6-1,-,-,TGTGCCAGCAGCCACGGGACAACCTACAATGAGCAGTTCTTC,CASSHGTTYNEQFF
TRBJ2-3,TRBV7-3,many,TRBD2,TGTGCCAGCAGCTCACTAGCGGGAGTCTCAGATACGCAGTATTTT,CASSSLAGVSDTQYF
TRBJ2-7,TRBV7-2,-,-,TGTGCCAGCAGCTTAAGTGCCTCGAGCTCCTACGAGCAGTACTTC,CASSLSASSSYEQYF
TRBJ1-2,TRBV19,few,-,TGTGCCAGTAGTCCCGGACGGCCTTCTGGTGGCTACACCTTC,CASSPGRPSGGYTF
TRBJ2-5,TRBV24-1,many,TRBD1,TGTGCCACCAGTGACCGGGACAGGGGGCTAGAGACCCAGTACTTC,CATSDRDRGLETQYF
TRBJ1-2,TRBV7-8,many,-,TGTGCCAGCAGCTTAGCTCTGGGCAGCCCGGATGGCTACACCTTC,CASSLALGSPDGYTF
TRBJ2-7,TRBV9,-,-,TGTGCCAGCAGCCTCGACCCCACGACAGACTACGAGCAGTACTTC,CASSLDPTTDYEQYF
TRBJ2-7,TRBV5-1,-,-,TGCGCCAGCAGCGCCGAACTACCTTGGGGAGAGCAGTACTTC,CASSAELPWGEQYF
TRBJ1-2,TRBV7-9,-,-,TGTGCCAACAGCTTACTACAGGCGGATGGCTACACCTTC,CANSLLQADGYTF
TRBJ2-5,TRBV7-3,-,-,TGTGCCAGCAGCTCGACTCCGGGACGACAAGAGACCCAGTACTTC,CASSSTPGRQETQYF
TRBJ2-3,TRBV28,many,TRBD1,TGTGCCAGCAGTCCTCCGGACAGGGCCGATACGCAGTATTTT,CASSPPDRADTQYF
TRBJ1-1,TRBV28,many,TRBD1,TGTGCCAGCAGTGAACAGGGGGCGCATCGTGCTGAAGCTTTCTTT,CASSEQGAHRAEAFF
TRBJ2-3,TRBV20-1,many,TRBD2,TGCAGTCCGGTTCCTAGCGGACCATTCACAGATACGCAGTATTTT,CSPVPSGPFTDTQYF
TRBJ2-5,TRBV3-1,few,-,TGTGCCAGCAGCCGCCGGGACAAAGAGACCCAGTACTTC,CASSRRDKETQYF
TRBJ2-3,TRBV12-3/TRBV12-4,-,-,TGTGCCAGCAGTAGTCGGGACGGCCAGTCTGCTACGCAGTATTTT,CASSSRDGQSATQYF
TRBJ1-1,TRBV15,many,TRBD1,TGTGCCACCAGCCCATCTTTAGGGACAGGGGGGAACACTGAAGCTTTCTTT,CATSPSLGTGGNTEAFF
TRBJ1-4,TRBV6-1,few,TRBD1,TGTGCCAGTAGACAGGGGTTTGCAACTAATGAAAAACTGTTTTTT,CASRQGFATNEKLFF
TRBJ2-1,TRBV29-1,few,-,TGCAGCGGACATCCCCGAAGAGGGTTCAGTCGATACAATGAGCAGTTCTTC,CSGHPRRGFSRYNEQFF
TRBJ1-3,TRBV30,-,-,TGTGCCTGGAGTGTTTCGGCTGGAAACACCATATATTTT,CAWSVSAGNTIYF
TRBJ2-7,TRBV28,few,-,TGTGCCAGCAGGCAAGTCAGCTACGAGCAGTACTTC,CASRQVSYEQYF
TRBJ2-1,TRBV6-1,few,TRBD1,TGTGGATACGGGACAGGCTACAATGAGCAGTTCTTC,CGYGTGYNEQFF
TRBJ1-5,TRBV20-1,many,TRBD1,TGCAGTGCAACCGGGACAGGTAGTCAGCCCCAGCATTTT,CSATGTGSQPQHF
TRBJ2-5,TRBV20-1,many,TRBD2,TGCAGTGCTTTTACTAGCGGGAGCGAGACCCAGTACTTC,CSAFTSGSETQYF
TRBJ1-1,TRBV10-3,few,TRBD1,TGTGCCATCAGTGAGACAGGGGGCACTGAAGCTTTCTTT,CAISETGGTEAFF
TRBJ2-7,TRBV7-9,many,TRBD2,TGTGCCAGCAGCTTAGGAGCGGGAGTAAACGAGCAGTACTTC,CASSLGAGVNEQYF
TRBJ2-1,TRBV28,few,TRBD2,TGTGCCAGCAGCCCCCTAGCGGTCTTCCTCTACAATGAGCAGTTCTTC,CASSPLAVFLYNEQFF
TRBJ2-3,TRBV6-2/TRBV6-3,many,TRBD2,TGTGCCACCGAAGGACTAGCGGGAGCGGATACGCAGTATTTT,CATEGLAGADTQYF
TRBJ2-3,TRBV20-1,-,-,TGCAGTGCTAACTATAGCGGCTCCGCAGATACGCAGTATTTT,CSANYSGSADTQYF
TRBJ1-6,TRBV18,few,-,TGTGCCAGCTCGGATGGGCGGAGCATAAATTCACCCCTCCACTTT,CASSDGRSINSPLHF
TRBJ1-6,TRBV14,-,TRBD1,TGTGCCAGCAGCGCTCGGACAGGGTGGAATAATTCACCCCTCCACTTT,CASSARTGWNNSPLHF
TRBJ2-5,TRBV7-3,-,TRBD2,TGTGCCAGCAGCCCCGCGGGAGGAGCGGAGACCCAGTACTTC,CASSPAGGAETQYF
TRBJ2-5,TRBV9,few,-,TGTGCCAGCAGCGTAGGGGAAGGACGGGAGACCCAGTACTTC,CASSVGEGRETQYF
TRBJ2-7,TRBV27,few,-,TGTGCCAGCAGGTCGACTGTATCCTACGAGCAGTACTTC,CASRSTVSYEQYF
TRBJ2-3,TRBV28,many,-,TGTGCCAGCAGTTTCAAGGGGGATACGCAGTATTTT,CASSFKGDTQYF
TRBJ1-5,TRBV7-8,many,-,TGTGCCAGCAGCGAGACAGGTCAACAGCCCCAGCATTTT,CASSETGQQPQHF
TRBJ1-1,TRBV2,many,TRBD1,TGTGCCAGGGGACAGGGCCTAATGAACACTGAAGCTTTCTTT,CARGQGLMNTEAFF
TRBJ1-1,TRBV18,few,-,TGTGCCAGCTCTCCAGGACCACTTGAAGCTTTCTTT,CASSPGPLEAFF
TRBJ2-1,TRBV5-1,-,-,TGCGCCAGCAGGTCCATAGGGGGCCCGGAGGGGGAGCAGTTCTTC,CASRSIGGPEGEQFF